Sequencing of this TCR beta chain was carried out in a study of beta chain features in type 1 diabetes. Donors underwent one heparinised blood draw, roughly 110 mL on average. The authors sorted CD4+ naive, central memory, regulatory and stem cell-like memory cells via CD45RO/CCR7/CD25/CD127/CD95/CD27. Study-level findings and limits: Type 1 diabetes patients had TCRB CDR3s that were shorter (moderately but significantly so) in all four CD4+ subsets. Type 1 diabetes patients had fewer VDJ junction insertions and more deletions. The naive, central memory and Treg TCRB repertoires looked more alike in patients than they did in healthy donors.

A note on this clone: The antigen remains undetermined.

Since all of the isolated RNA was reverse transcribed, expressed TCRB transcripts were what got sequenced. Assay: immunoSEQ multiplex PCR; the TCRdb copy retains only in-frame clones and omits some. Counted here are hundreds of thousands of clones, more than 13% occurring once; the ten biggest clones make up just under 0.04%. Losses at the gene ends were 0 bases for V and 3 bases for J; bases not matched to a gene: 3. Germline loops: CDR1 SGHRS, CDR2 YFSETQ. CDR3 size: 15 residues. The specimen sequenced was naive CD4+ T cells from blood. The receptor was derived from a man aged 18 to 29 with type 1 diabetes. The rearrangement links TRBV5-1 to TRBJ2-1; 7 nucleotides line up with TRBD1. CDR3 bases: TGCGCCAGCAGCTTGGATGGACAGGACTACAATGAGCAGTTCTTC. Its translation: CASSLDGQDYNEQFF.